The subject of this entry is one T cell receptor (beta chain). Under the authors' procedure: Amplification from reference gene primers served as the basis for estimated nucleated cell counts. Only in-frame clones appear in the TCRdb table, and some are missing; sequencing was by immunoSEQ multiplex PCR. V and J calls and clone size are given by that table; D and trimming were obtained from the DNA. This table has about 280,000 clones, approximately 86% appearing once. This sample was included in a study of blood T cell repertoires in COVID-19. CDR3 length: 10 residues. Trimming took off 6 bases at V and 5 bases at J, with 8 bases between the two ends. Germline V gives CDR1 DFQATT, CDR2 SNEGSKA (reference sequence).

The receptor's source is a woman in her twenties or thirties who had recovered from COVID-19. The material sequenced was peripheral blood. The rearrangement uses TRBV20-1 and TRBJ2-7, with D hard to call. The CDR3 region has the DNA TGCAGTGCCGGAGAGGACGAGCAGTACTTC. The encoded protein is CSAGEDEQYF.